Presented here are 9 T cell receptor beta chains from one specimen sequenced in a study of blood T cell repertoires in COVID-19. Assay used: immunoSEQ multiplex PCR; TCRdb lists only in-frame clones, some missing. The sample has about 310,000 clones, 85% to 90% seen once. Specimen: peripheral blood. These TCRs come from a woman aged 30 to 39 with COVID-19, enrolled during active disease.

The chain combines TRBV5-6 with TRBJ2-4; TRBD1 agrees at 7 bases. CDR1 and CDR2 from the germline V gene are SGHDT and YYEEEE. The CDR3 has 13 residues. V lost 5 bases to trimming and J lost 5 bases; unmatched junction nucleotides: 4. The CDR3 region has the DNA TGTGCCAGCAGAGGGACAGCTGAAAACATTCAGTACTTC. It encodes CASRGTAENIQYF.

The V call is TRBV30, the J call TRBJ2-1; 10 bases are a match to TRBD2. The V segment lost 8 bases and the J segment 3 bases; nucleotides outside the gene matches: 7. CDR1 is GTSNPN and CDR2 is SVGIG in the germline V gene (reference sequence). CDR3 length: 14 residues. The CDR3 nucleotides read TGTGCCGGAGGGACTAGCGCCCTCTACAATGAGCAGTTCTTC. Encoded protein: CAGGTSALYNEQFF.

This clone has only one observation. The CDR3 DNA is TGCGCCAGCAGCTACTCCCCGGGACAGGGGTATACTAGCATGAACACTGAAGCTTTCTTT. This sequence encodes CASSYSPGQGYTSMNTEAFF. The rearrangement joins TRBV5-1 to TRBJ1-1, with 10 bases lining up with TRBD1. The CDR3 loop spans 20 amino acids. Trimming removed 3 bases from V and 0 bases from J; junction bases left unmatched: 17. CDR1 and CDR2 (germline): SGHRS, YFSETQ.

In its sample, this clone was seen once. The rearrangement links TRBV5-4 to TRBJ1-4, with 12 bases aligning to TRBD1. This CDR3 spans 19 amino acids. Looked up from germline, CDR1 is SGHNT and CDR2 is YYREEE (reference sequence). The J segment lost 0 bases and the V segment lost 4 bases, leaving 10 bases of the junction unmatched. CDR3 DNA sequence: TGTGCCAGCAGCGTCGGACCGGGACAGGGGGCTGCAACTAATGAAAAACTGTTTTTT. Amino acids: CASSVGPGQGAATNEKLFF.

The chain carries TRBV30 and TRBJ2-7; 7 bases map to TRBD2. This CDR3 comprises 12 residues. V lost 0 bases to trimming and J lost 6 bases; unmatched junction nucleotides: 2. CDR1 and CDR2 from the germline V gene are GTSNPN and SVGIG (reference sequence). CDR3 residues: CAWSVGEGEQYF. The CDR3 coding sequence is TGTGCCTGGAGTGTCGGGGAGGGCGAGCAGTACTTC.

The rearrangement joins TRBV3-1 (or the pseudogene TRBV3-2) to TRBJ1-1, with 9 bases aligning to TRBD1. In germline, CDR1 is LGHDT, CDR2 YNNKEL (reference sequence). V shed 3 bases and J 4 bases; nucleotides not matched to a gene: 3. CDR3 size: 14 residues. CDR3 DNA: TGTGCCAGCAGCCAGCACAGGGGGCTCACTGAAGCTTTCTTT. It translates to CASSQHRGLTEAFF.

The count of this clone is one. CDR3 sequence reads: CASSYSRLGPGGDQPQHF. The CDR3, as DNA: TGTGCCAGCAGTTACTCGCGGTTGGGACCGGGGGGCGATCAGCCCCAGCATTTT. The chain recombines TRBV6-2 or TRBV6-3 with TRBJ1-5; tentatively, D is TRBD1 (6 bases). The CDR3 has 18 amino acids. Germline CDR1 is MNHEY and CDR2 is SVGEGT. Trimming left V 0 bases short and J 5 bases short, with 20 bases between.

A few counts support this clone. The chain employs TRBV6-5 and TRBJ1-1; 7 nucleotides match TRBD1. This CDR3 region has 16 residues. Unmatched junction bases numbered 13, after V lost 4 bases and J lost 5 bases. Germline-derived CDR1 and CDR2 are MNHEY and SVGAGI. The CDR3 sequence: CASSSVYRGESTEAFF. Written as DNA, the CDR3 is TGTGCCAGCAGTTCAGTTTACAGGGGCGAGAGTACTGAAGCTTTCTTT.

About this clone: Different DNA sequences within this sample yield the same CDR3. The chain recombines TRBV29-1 with TRBJ2-2, with 8 bases aligning to TRBD1. The V gene's germline CDR1 is SQVTM and CDR2 ANQGSEA. Unmatched junction bases numbered 4, after V lost 6 bases and J lost 1 base. There are 14 residues in the CDR3. The CDR3 is CSVDGQGNTGELFF. The CDR3 DNA reads as TGCAGCGTGGACGGACAGGGGAACACCGGGGAGCTGTTTTTT.